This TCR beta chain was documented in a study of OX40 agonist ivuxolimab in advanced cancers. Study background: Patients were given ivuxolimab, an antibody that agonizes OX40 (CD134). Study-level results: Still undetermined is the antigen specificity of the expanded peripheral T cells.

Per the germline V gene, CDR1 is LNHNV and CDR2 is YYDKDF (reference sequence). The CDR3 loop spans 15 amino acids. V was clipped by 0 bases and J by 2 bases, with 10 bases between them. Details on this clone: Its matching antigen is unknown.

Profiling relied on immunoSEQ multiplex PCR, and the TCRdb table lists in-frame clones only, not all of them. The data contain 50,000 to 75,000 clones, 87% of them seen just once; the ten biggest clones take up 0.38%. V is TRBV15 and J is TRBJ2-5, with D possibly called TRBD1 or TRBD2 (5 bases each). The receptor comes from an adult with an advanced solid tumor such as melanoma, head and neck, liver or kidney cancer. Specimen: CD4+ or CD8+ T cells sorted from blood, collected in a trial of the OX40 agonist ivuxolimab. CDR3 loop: CATSRDLGEQETQYF. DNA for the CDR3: TGTGCCACCAGCAGAGATTTGGGGGAACAAGAGACCCAGTACTTC.